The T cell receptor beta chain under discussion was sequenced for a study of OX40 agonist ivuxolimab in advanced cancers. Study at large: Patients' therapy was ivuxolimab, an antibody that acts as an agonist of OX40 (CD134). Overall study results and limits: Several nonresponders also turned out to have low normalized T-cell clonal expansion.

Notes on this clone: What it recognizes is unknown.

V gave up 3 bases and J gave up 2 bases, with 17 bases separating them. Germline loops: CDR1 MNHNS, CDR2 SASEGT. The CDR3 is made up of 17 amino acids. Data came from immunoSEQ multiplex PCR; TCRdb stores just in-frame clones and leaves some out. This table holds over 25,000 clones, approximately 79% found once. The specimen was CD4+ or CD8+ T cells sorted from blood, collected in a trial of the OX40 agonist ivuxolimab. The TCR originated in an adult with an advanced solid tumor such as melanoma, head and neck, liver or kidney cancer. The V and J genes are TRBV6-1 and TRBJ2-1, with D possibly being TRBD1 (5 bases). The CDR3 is CASSEYQGMRPYNEQFF. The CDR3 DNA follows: TGTGCCAGCAGTGAGTACCAGGGTATGAGGCCCTACAATGAGCAGTTCTTC.